This TCR beta chain was captured in a study of cytomegalovirus exposure and HLA in healthy donors. Background on the study: Genetic ancestry analysis placed more than 80% of the approximately 400 donors that were genotyped in the Caucasian-associated cluster.

Vbeta (60) and Jbeta (13) primers were used in the PCR. Profiling relied on immunoSEQ multiplex PCR, and the TCRdb table lists in-frame clones only, not all of them. Of around 130,000 clones in the sample, approximately 72% were seen once. General observations from the study: For most subjects, TCR beta sequences were reported to predict HLA-A and HLA-B alleles with accuracy. A later analysis reportedly found fewer N-insertions in an Asian-associated ancestry cluster than the roughly 670-donor mean. A later analysis found most CMV-associated TCR beta chains apparently HLA-restricted.

Remarks on this clone: Its antigen is not known.

The V gene lost 2 bases and the J gene lost 7 bases, with 18 bases spanning the gap. Germline V CDR1 and CDR2: SGHTA, FQGTGA. This CDR3 comprises 16 residues. The sample comprised PBMCs. The sequence derives from a woman aged 60 to 75 in good health and CMV-seronegative. The genes are TRBV7-3 and TRBJ2-1, with D possibly matching TRBD2 (5 bases). The CDR3 nucleotides are TGTGCCAGCAGCTTAGAGGCGGGCCGCCCGACGAATGAGCAGTTCTTC. As protein: CASSLEAGRPTNEQFF.